Each of the 17 T cell receptor beta chains below was sequenced from the same sample in a study of siplizumab effects on memory and regulatory T cells. Sequencing used immunoSEQ multiplex PCR; TCRdb keeps in-frame clones, though not all of them. The data show around 100,000 clones, approximately 91% seen once. Material: non-Treg CD4+ T cells sorted from blood. Source of these receptors: a human donor in good health.

This chain uses TRBV7-8 with TRBJ1-2; 8 nucleotides agree with TRBD1. Trimming removed 4 bases from V and 3 bases from J; junction bases left unmatched: 7. The CDR3 consists of 15 residues. Germline values: CDR1 SGHVS, CDR2 FQNEAQ. Here the CDR3 DNA reads TGTGCCAGCAGCTCCTCCCCGGACAGGGACTATGGCTACACCTTC. This encodes CASSSSPDRDYGYTF.

This clone was counted once. The chain couples TRBV5-1 to TRBJ2-1, with 12 bases that match TRBD1. CDR1 and CDR2 from the germline V gene are SGHRS and YFSETQ. This CDR3 is 15 amino acids long. V dropped 4 bases and J dropped 7; count of bases not matched to a gene: 6. CDR3 nucleotide sequence: TGCGCCAGCAGCCCGGGACAGGGGGCGGCAAATGAGCAGTTCTTC. Its translation: CASSPGQGAANEQFF. Full variable domain (missing parts from reference TRBV5-1 and TRBJ2-1): KAGVTQTPRYLIKTRGQQVTLSCSPISGHRSVSWYQQTPGQGLQFLFEYFSETQRNKGNFPGRFSGRQFSNSRSEMNVSTLELGDSALYLCASSPGQGAANEQFFGPGTRLTVL.

The V gene is TRBV5-6, the J gene TRBJ2-7, with D possibly matching TRBD1 (6 bases). This CDR3 has 14 residues. The ends were cut back, 4 bases at V and 9 bases at J, with 20 bases in the middle. Germline-derived CDR1 and CDR2 are SGHDT and YYEEEE. The CDR3: CASSLGQRPMGQYF. The DNA of the CDR3 is TGTGCCAGCAGCCTAGGACAGCGCCCAATGGGGCAGTACTTC.

This clone was picked up one time. The chain carries TRBV2 and TRBJ2-3, with D possibly TRBD2 on 6 matching bases. V lost 7 bases and J lost 6, with 14 bases in between. CDR3 size: 13 residues. Germline lookup yields CDR1 SNHLY and CDR2 FYNNEI. CDR3 DNA: TGTGCCAGCACTAGCGAGGCGAGGGATACGCAGTATTTT. Translated, it gives CASTSEARDTQYF.

This chain connects TRBV28 to TRBJ2-3; 7 nucleotides agree with TRBD2. V was pared by 4 bases and J by 5 bases, with 15 bases of the junction left unmatched. In germline, CDR1 is MDHEN, CDR2 SYDVKM. The CDR3 runs 17 residues. Here the CDR3 reads CASSSPGGPTTGDTQYF. CDR3 DNA sequence: TGTGCCAGCAGTTCTCCGGGAGGACCTACTACGGGAGATACGCAGTATTTT. The whole variable domain, filled in from reference TRBV28 and TRBJ2-3, reads DVKVTQSSRYLVKRTGEKVFLECVQDMDHENMFWYRQDPGLGLRLIYFSYDVKMKEKGDIPEGYSVSREKKERFSLILESASTNQTSMYLCASSSPGGPTTGDTQYFGPGTRLTVL.

V gene TRBV7-2 combines with J gene TRBJ1-2; no clear D gene. Germline lookup yields CDR1 SGHTA and CDR2 FQGNSA. The V and J ends lost 4 bases and 8 bases respectively, with 8 bases between them. This CDR3 is 11 amino acids long. The CDR3 DNA reads as TGTGCCAGCAGCTACTTAAGGGGCTACACCTTC. It codes for CASSYLRGYTF.

The chain employs TRBV27 and TRBJ2-7; a possible D gene is TRBD1 (5 bases). There are 14 residues in the CDR3. Germline CDR1 MNHEY, CDR2 SMNVEV (reference sequence). Trimming pared 5 bases from V and 5 bases from J, leaving 16 bases between. For the CDR3, the DNA is TGTGCCAGCAGTCCCCGGAGACCAGGGCACGAGCAGTACTTC. It yields the protein CASSPRRPGHEQYF.

The J gene is TRBJ1-4, the V gene TRBV21-1; the table names TRBD1, a call not compared with the DNA. TRBV21-1 is a listed pseudogene. The CDR3 loop spans 19 amino acids. CDR3 sequence: CASSKNSAGQGAFNEKLFF. The CDR3 bases are TGTGCCAGCAGCAAGAATTCGGCGGGACAGGGGGCTTTCAATGAAAAACTGTTTTTT.

The gene calls are TRBV18 and TRBJ1-1, with D unresolved. V lost 1 base to trimming and J lost 2 bases, with 8 bases between them. The CDR3 has 14 amino acids. Germline values: CDR1 KGHSH, CDR2 LQKENI. The DNA for the CDR3 is TGTGCCAGCTCACCACGGATGGATAACACTGAAGCTTTCTTT. This sequence encodes CASSPRMDNTEAFF.

V and J are TRBV30 and TRBJ2-7; D is unclear. The ends were cut back, 0 bases at V and 1 base at J, with 19 bases in the middle. Germline V lookup: CDR1 GTSNPN, CDR2 SVGIG (reference sequence). This CDR3 region has 17 residues. CDR3 nucleotides: TGTGCCTGGAGTGTATCGAAGGGCAGGCGGTTTTCCTACGAGCAGTACTTC. Protein: CAWSVSKGRRFSYEQYF.

The chain joins TRBV30 to TRBJ2-5, with 9 bases identical to TRBD1. The germline V gene has CDR1 GTSNPN and CDR2 SVGIG (reference sequence). This CDR3 is 15 amino acids long. With V trimmed by 3 bases and J by 5 bases, 10 bases remained unmatched. The chain's CDR3 is CAWRLLGQGWETQYF. CDR3 in DNA: TGTGCCTGGAGGCTGCTGGGACAGGGTTGGGAGACCCAGTACTTC.

The rearrangement joins TRBV5-1 to TRBJ2-1, with D possibly matching TRBD1 (5 bases). The CDR3 has 15 residues. The germline V and J ends were trimmed by 0 bases and 2 bases, with 9 bases remaining between them. Germline V gene data show CDR1 as SGHRS and CDR2 as YFSETQ. The CDR3 reads CASSLGGRTYNEQFF. Here the CDR3 DNA reads TGCGCCAGCAGCTTGGGGGGCAGAACCTACAATGAGCAGTTCTTC.

The chain carries TRBV6-1 and TRBJ2-7, with 11 nucleotides matching TRBD1. The germline V gene encodes CDR1 MNHNS and CDR2 SASEGT. With V trimmed by 5 bases and J by 2 bases, 5 bases remained unmatched. CDR3 length: 15 residues. This CDR3 reads CASSPRTGGPYEQYF. Written as DNA, the CDR3 is TGTGCCAGCAGTCCCCGGACAGGGGGCCCCTACGAGCAGTACTTC.

The genes are TRBV11-2 and TRBJ2-7; 9 bases agree with TRBD2. CDR3 length equals 14 residues. J lost 6 bases, V lost 4 bases, and 7 bases had no gene match. The germline V gene has CDR1 SGHAT and CDR2 FQNNGV. The CDR3 reads CASSSGTSSAEQYF. The CDR3 DNA reads TGTGCCAGCAGCTCCGGGACTAGCTCAGCCGAGCAGTACTTC.

The chain carries TRBV15 and TRBJ2-3; weak D call: TRBD2 (5 bases). The CDR3 covers 13 residues. Germline CDR1 reads LNHNV; CDR2 reads YYDKDF (reference sequence). The ends were cut back, 0 bases at V and 5 bases at J, with 6 bases in the middle. The CDR3 DNA reads as TGTGCCACCAGCAGAGATCGGGGAGATACGCAGTATTTT. Protein sequence: CATSRDRGDTQYF.

The rearrangement links TRBV7-3 to TRBJ2-2; no reliable D call. Germline CDR1 and CDR2: SGHTA and FQGTGA. The CDR3 is 14 amino acids. The ends were cut back, 4 bases at V and 6 bases at J, with 12 bases in the middle. CDR3: CASSSPLVAGELFF. CDR3 nucleotide sequence: TGTGCCAGCAGCTCCCCCTTAGTAGCCGGGGAGCTGTTTTTT. Full variable domain (missing parts from reference TRBV7-3 and TRBJ2-2): GAGVSQTPSNKVTEKGKYVELRCDPISGHTALYWYRQSLGQGPEFLIYFQGTGAADDSGLPNDRFFAVRPEGSVSTLKIQRTERGDSAVYLCASSSPLVAGELFFGEGSRLTVL.

The V call is TRBV9, the J call TRBJ2-1; maybe TRBD2 (5 bases). The CDR3 loop spans 15 amino acids. Germline CDR1 and CDR2: SGDLS and YYNGEE. The germline V and J ends were trimmed by 2 bases and 4 bases, with 13 bases remaining between them. The CDR3 here is CASSVSGSGYNEQFF. CDR3 DNA: TGTGCCAGCAGCGTCTCGGGTTCGGGGTACAATGAGCAGTTCTTC.